A single sample is the source of the 10 T cell receptor beta chains below, sequenced in a study of beta chain features in type 1 diabetes (dated by TCRdb to the late 2010s). Library creation used the immunoSEQ multiplex PCR assay. All of the isolated RNA was reverse transcribed with the High Capacity cDNA Reverse Transcription Kit, so expressed TCRB transcripts were sequenced. TCRdb's version of the immuneACCESS table is confined to in-frame rearrangements and falls short of the full clone set. An unresolved V gene accounts for under half of the shortfall where checked; the remainder is of unknown origin. This sample gives about 38,000 clones in total; around 64% of them show up just once. The ten largest clonotypes hold approximately 2% of the sample. Input material: Tregs from blood. This sample's cell subset or site label indicates: regulatory CD4+ T cells. The receptors stem from a woman in her thirties in good health.

This clone was counted only a few times. The rearrangement links TRBV5-6 to TRBJ2-1; 8 nucleotides agree with TRBD2. V shed 3 bases and J 3 bases; nucleotides not matched to a gene: 5. Germline assignment: CDR1 SGHDT and CDR2 YYEEEE. CDR3 length: 15 residues. Here the CDR3 DNA reads TGTGCCAGCAGCTGGGGGACTAGGTTCTACAATGAGCAGTTCTTC. It translates to CASSWGTRFYNEQFF. Filled out from reference TRBV5-6 and TRBJ2-1, the complete variable domain reads DAGVTQSPTHLIKTRGQQVTLRCSPKSGHDTVSWYQQALGQGPQFIFQYYEEEERQRGNFPDRFSGHQFPNYSSELNVNALLLGDSALYLCASSWGTRFYNEQFFGPGTRLTVL.

This clone was recorded only once. The chain uses TRBV7-9 and TRBJ2-5; the D gene is possibly TRBD1 (5 bases). The J call may be in error: the DNA end matches TRBJ2-7 better. From germline, CDR1 is SEHNR and CDR2 FQNEAQ (reference sequence). The CDR3 is made up of 15 amino acids. CDR3 in DNA: TGTGCCAGCAGCTTAGAGATAGGAAGGGGATACGAGCAGTACTTC. Its translation: CASSLEIGRGYEQYF.

The table lists this clone with a count of one. The chain is built from TRBV18 and TRBJ1-4, with 8 bases matching TRBD1. The CDR3 length is 15 residues. CDR1 is KGHSH, CDR2 LQKENI, per germline. V lost 2 bases and J lost 6; bases outside the gene matches: 5. Here the CDR3 DNA reads TGTGCCAGCTCACCAAAGACAGGGGCCTATGAAAAACTGTTTTTT. It yields the protein CASSPKTGAYEKLFF.

This chain connects TRBV28 to TRBJ1-5, with D unresolved. This CDR3 has 14 residues. The V end was cut by 0 bases, the J end by 2 bases, with 5 bases between. CDR1 is MDHEN, CDR2 SYDVKM, per germline. The CDR3 reads CASSLWGGNQPQHF. CDR3 bases: TGTGCCAGCAGTTTATGGGGAGGCAATCAGCCCCAGCATTTT.

CDR3 region: CASSLGALAGRQETQYF. CDR3 in DNA: TGTGCCAGCAGCTTAGGTGCTCTAGCGGGCCGCCAAGAGACCCAGTACTTC. The genes are TRBV7-2 and TRBJ2-5; TRBD2 agrees at 8 bases. Germline CDR1 and CDR2: SGHTA and FQGNSA. V lost 1 base, J lost 1 base, and 8 bases stayed unmatched. The CDR3 consists of 17 residues.

This clone turned up a few times. V and J are TRBV28 and TRBJ2-7; 7 bases agree with TRBD1. Germline V gene lookup returns CDR1 MDHEN and CDR2 SYDVKM. The CDR3 contains 13 residues. V lost 6 bases, J lost 7 bases, and 9 bases stayed unmatched. For the CDR3, the DNA is TGTGCCAGCAGGCCGACAGGGTACGGAGAGCAGTACTTC. It translates to CASRPTGYGEQYF.

The V and J genes are TRBV2 and TRBJ2-1, with 8 nucleotides matching TRBD2. Germline CDR1 and CDR2: SNHLY and FYNNEI. This CDR3 spans 15 amino acids. V was clipped by 6 bases and J by 6 bases; unmatched bases: 10. The CDR3 DNA sequence: TGTGCCAGCAGAGTAAAGCGGGAGCGGTTCAATGAGCAGTTCTTC. Protein sequence: CASRVKRERFNEQFF.

V is TRBV11-2 and J is TRBJ2-5; TRBD2 aligns across 9 bases. Losses at the gene ends were 0 bases for V and 4 bases for J; bases not matched to a gene: 12. The CDR3 is 18 residues long. In germline, CDR1 is SGHAT, CDR2 FQNNGV. The CDR3 DNA reads TGTGCCAGCAGCTTAGATTTTAGTAGCGGGAGCGCCCGAGAGACCCAGTACTTC. It codes for CASSLDFSSGSARETQYF. The entire variable domain, with the rest obtained from reference TRBV11-2 and TRBJ2-5, is as follows: EAGVAQSPRYKIIEKRQSVAFWCNPISGHATLYWYQQILGQGPKLLIQFQNNGVVDDSQLPKDRFSAERLKGVDSTLKIQPAKLEDSAVYLCASSLDFSSGSARETQYFGPGTRLLVL.

This clone was seen a few times. The rearrangement joins TRBV7-6 to TRBJ2-2; maybe TRBD2 (5 bases). This CDR3 spans 15 amino acids. The V end lost 5 bases, the J end lost 4 bases, and 14 bases lay between the germline ends. Per germline, CDR1 SGHVS and CDR2 FNYEAQ. For the CDR3, the DNA is TGTGCCAGCAGCCCCGTTGTAGCGAGCACCGGGGAGCTGTTTTTT. Translating it yields CASSPVVASTGELFF.

The chain links TRBV15 to TRBJ1-6; D not resolved. Germline CDR1 is LNHNV and CDR2 is YYDKDF (reference sequence). CDR3 length: 16 residues. V was clipped by 3 bases and J by 0 bases, with 9 bases between them. CDR3 in amino acids: CATSSPESSYNSPLHF. The CDR3 DNA follows: TGTGCCACCAGCAGCCCGGAGAGCTCCTATAATTCACCCCTCCACTTT.